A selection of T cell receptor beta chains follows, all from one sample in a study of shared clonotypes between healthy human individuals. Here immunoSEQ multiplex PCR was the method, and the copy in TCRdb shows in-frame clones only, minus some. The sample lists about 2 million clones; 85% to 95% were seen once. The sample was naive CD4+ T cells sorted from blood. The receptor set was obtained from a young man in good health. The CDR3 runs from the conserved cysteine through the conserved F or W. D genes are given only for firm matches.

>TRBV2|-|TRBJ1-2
CASSEFLGPLNYGGYTF
TGTGCCAGCAGTGAATTTTTAGGGCCGCTTAACTATGGCGGCTACACCTTC
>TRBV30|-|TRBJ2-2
CACKGVANTGELFF
TGTGCCTGCAAGGGGGTCGCGAACACCGGGGAGCTGTTTTTT
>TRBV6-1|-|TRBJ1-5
CASSPGGNQPQHF
TGTGCCAGCAGCCCCGGTGGTAATCAGCCCCAGCATTTT
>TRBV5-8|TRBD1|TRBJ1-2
CASSNRLTGGVRYTF
TGTGCCAGCAGCAATCGCTTGACAGGGGGTGTGCGGTACACCTTC
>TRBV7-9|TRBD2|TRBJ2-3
CASTRLARTSDTQYF
TGTGCCAGCACTCGACTAGCGAGAACGTCAGATACGCAGTATTTT
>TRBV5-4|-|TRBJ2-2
CASSLSPTANTGELFF
TGTGCCAGCAGCTTGAGCCCAACAGCGAACACCGGGGAGCTGTTTTTT
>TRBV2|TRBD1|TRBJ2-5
CASSRGQQETQYF
TGTGCCAGCAGTCGGGGACAGCAAGAGACCCAGTACTTC
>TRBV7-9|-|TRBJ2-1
CASSSILMGSSYNEQFF
TGTGCCAGCAGCTCCATTTTAATGGGGAGCTCCTACAATGAGCAGTTCTTC
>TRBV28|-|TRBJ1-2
CASEGAGYGYTF
TGTGCCAGTGAGGGAGCGGGCTATGGCTACACCTTC
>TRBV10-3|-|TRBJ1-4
CAISDGFNEKLFF
TGTGCCATCAGTGATGGGTTCAATGAAAAACTGTTTTTT
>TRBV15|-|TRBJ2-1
CATSRGDTTYNEQFF
TGTGCCACCAGCAGAGGGGACACCACCTACAATGAGCAGTTCTTC
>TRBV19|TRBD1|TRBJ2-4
CASSSPGQGRNIQYF
TGTGCCAGTAGTTCCCCAGGACAGGGGAGAAACATTCAGTACTTC
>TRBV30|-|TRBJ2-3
CAWIFGSSTDTQYF
TGTGCCTGGATTTTTGGCAGCAGCACAGATACGCAGTATTTT
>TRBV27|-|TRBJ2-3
CASSLFTGGGSTDTQYF
TGTGCCAGCAGTTTATTCACCGGAGGAGGGAGCACAGATACGCAGTATTTT
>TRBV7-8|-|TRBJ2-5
CASSNQGHRYQETQYF
TGTGCCAGCAGCAACCAGGGACACAGGTACCAAGAGACCCAGTACTTC
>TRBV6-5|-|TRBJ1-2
CASSYQAPYNYGYTF
TGTGCCAGCAGTTACCAGGCCCCCTATAACTATGGCTACACCTTC
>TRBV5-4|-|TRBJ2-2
CASSLGQTNTGELFF
TGTGCCAGCAGCTTGGGACAGACGAACACCGGGGAGCTGTTTTTT
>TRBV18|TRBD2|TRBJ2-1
CASSPRASGRAEFDEQFF
TGTGCCAGCTCACCACGTGCTAGCGGGAGGGCCGAGTTCGATGAGCAGTTCTTC
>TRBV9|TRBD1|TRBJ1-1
CASSVALQGIDEAFF
TGTGCCAGCAGCGTAGCGTTACAGGGGATTGACGAAGCTTTCTTT
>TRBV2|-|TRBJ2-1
CASTTSGGEQFF
TGTGCCAGCACCACATCTGGGGGTGAGCAGTTCTTC
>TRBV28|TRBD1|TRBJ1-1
CASKLQGVATEAFF
TGTGCCAGCAAACTTCAGGGGGTCGCGACTGAAGCTTTCTTT
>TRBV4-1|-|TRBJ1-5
CASSQGRQGNQPQHF
TGCGCCAGCAGCCAAGGAAGGCAGGGGAATCAGCCCCAGCATTTT